These T cell receptor beta chains were read from a single sample in a study of beta chain features in type 1 diabetes. Sequenced by immunoSEQ multiplex PCR; TCRdb stores in-frame clones only, minus some. The repertoire consists of around 600,000 clones, with approximately 13% occurring once and the leading ten covering around 0.12%. The sample taken for sequencing was naive CD4+ T cells from blood. All receptors come from a man aged 30 to 45 with type 1 diabetes. Each CDR3 is given with its conserved first and last residue. The D gene is left open where the match is weak. Clone size, where shown, is once, few, many, or a class for clones that have expanded.

size	D	J	V	CDR3	DNA
-	-	TRBJ1-2	TRBV6-1	CASSSTGGDYGYTF	TGTGCCAGCAGCTCAACCGGGGGCGACTATGGCTACACCTTC
few	-	TRBJ2-6	TRBV7-6	CASSLLDASSGANVLTF	TGTGCCAGCAGCCTCCTGGACGCCAGCTCTGGGGCCAACGTCCTGACTTTC
-	TRBD1	TRBJ1-4	TRBV11-3	CASSSRTGGERKLFF	TGTGCCAGCAGCTCCCGGACAGGGGGCGAGCGAAAACTGTTTTTT
few	TRBD1	TRBJ1-6	TRBV5-1	CASSLGQGAVWSPLHF	TGCGCCAGCAGCTTGGGACAGGGGGCCGTGTGGTCACCCCTCCACTTT
few	-	TRBJ1-1	TRBV5-4	CASSTDTQNTEAFF	TGTGCCAGCAGCACAGACACCCAGAACACTGAAGCTTTCTTT
few	TRBD1	TRBJ2-7	TRBV28	CASSAGTGIYEQYF	TGTGCCAGCAGTGCTGGGACAGGGATTTACGAGCAGTACTTC
-	TRBD1	TRBJ1-6	TRBV4-1	CASSRVEQGKNSPLHF	TGCGCCAGCAGCCGAGTAGAACAGGGGAAGAATTCACCCCTCCACTTT
few	-	TRBJ1-1	TRBV19	CASSLDRGAFF	TGTGCCAGTAGTCTGGACAGAGGAGCTTTCTTT
-	-	TRBJ2-7	TRBV29-1	CSVDDGSYEQYF	TGCAGCGTTGACGACGGGTCCTACGAGCAGTACTTC
few	TRBD1	TRBJ1-5	TRBV7-2	CASSTGTGDQPQHF	TGTGCCAGCAGCACCGGGACAGGGGATCAGCCCCAGCATTTT
few	TRBD1	TRBJ2-7	TRBV5-1	CASSRSGQGTYEQYF	TGCGCCAGCAGCCGAAGTGGACAGGGAACCTACGAGCAGTACTTC
few	-	TRBJ2-7	TRBV11-2	CASSPVGEQYF	TGTGCCAGCAGCCCCGTAGGGGAGCAGTACTTC
few	TRBD2	TRBJ2-3	TRBV27	CASSPFSTSGNTDTQYF	TGTGCCAGCAGTCCGTTCTCGACTAGCGGGAACACAGATACGCAGTATTTT
-	TRBD2	TRBJ2-4	TRBV19	CASSSGGAGKNIQYF	TGTGCCAGTAGTTCCGGGGGGGCCGGCAAAAACATTCAGTACTTC
few	-	TRBJ1-2	TRBV29-1	CSVDVGRGGYTF	TGCAGCGTTGATGTTGGGCGGGGAGGCTACACCTTC
-	-	TRBJ1-2	TRBV6-1	CASSEVAFGQTPYGYTF	TGTGCCAGCAGTGAAGTCGCCTTTGGACAGACCCCGTATGGCTACACCTTC
-	-	TRBJ1-4	TRBV19	CASRSPGEKLFF	TGTGCCAGTAGATCTCCGGGGGAAAAACTGTTTTTT
-	TRBD1	TRBJ2-2	TRBV5-1	CASSLPQTTGIDTGELFF	TGCGCCAGCAGCTTGCCCCAGACGACAGGGATCGACACCGGGGAGCTGTTTTTT
few	-	TRBJ2-3	TRBV30	CAWSVGWSTDTQYF	TGTGCCTGGAGCGTCGGGTGGAGCACAGATACGCAGTATTTT
-	-	TRBJ1-2	TRBV25-1	CASTEGGGTNYGYTF	TGTGCCAGCACCGAGGGCGGGGGAACTAACTATGGCTACACCTTC
-	TRBD1	TRBJ2-3	TRBV4-3	CASSQGGQGADTQYF	TGCGCCAGCAGCCAAGGGGGTCAGGGGGCAGATACGCAGTATTTT
few	-	TRBJ2-1	TRBV28	CASSFPTTNRNEQFF	TGTGCCAGCAGTTTTCCGACCACCAATCGGAATGAGCAGTTCTTC
once	-	TRBJ1-1	TRBV5-1	CASSLPSGAATEAFF	TGCGCCAGCAGCCTCCCTTCGGGCGCGGCCACTGAAGCTTTCTTT
few	TRBD1	TRBJ2-3	TRBV7-3	CASGYRDRADTQYF	TGTGCCAGCGGATACCGGGACAGAGCAGATACGCAGTATTTT
few	TRBD1	TRBJ2-7	TRBV7-9	CASSAPMQGAHEQYF	TGTGCCAGCAGCGCCCCGATGCAGGGGGCACACGAGCAGTACTTC
-	TRBD1	TRBJ1-2	TRBV6-5	CASSYDRDSGYTF	TGTGCCAGCAGTTACGACAGGGATTCGGGCTACACCTTC
-	-	TRBJ1-1	TRBV6-5	CASSYSKGRPDTEAFF	TGTGCCAGCAGTTACTCCAAGGGGCGACCCGACACTGAAGCTTTCTTT
-	-	TRBJ1-2	TRBV7-2	CASSQTDTYGYTF	TGTGCCAGCAGCCAGACAGACACCTATGGCTACACCTTC
-	TRBD1	TRBJ2-7	TRBV5-1	CASSPDRVSEQYF	TGCGCCAGCAGCCCGGACAGGGTCAGCGAGCAGTACTTC
few	-	TRBJ2-7	TRBV5-4	CASSSVRGGASYEQYF	TGTGCCAGCAGCTCCGTTCGGGGCGGGGCATCCTACGAGCAGTACTTC
-	TRBD1	TRBJ2-2	TRBV19	CASRLNRGVNPLTNTGELFF	TGTGCCAGTAGACTCAACAGGGGGGTTAACCCCCTTACGAACACCGGGGAGCTGTTTTTT
few	-	TRBJ1-2	TRBV7-2	CASSLGATGPNGYTF	TGTGCCAGCAGCTTAGGAGCGACAGGTCCCAATGGCTACACCTTC
few	-	TRBJ2-3	TRBV4-2	CASSQSLEPPTDTQYF	TGTGCCAGCAGCCAATCTCTCGAGCCGCCTACAGATACGCAGTATTTT